This paragraph covers one TCR beta chain sequence. This clone came up a few times. It lacks a known antigen. Per-base quality was not reported, and no clone a single base away is much larger than it. The entire amount of isolated RNA was reverse transcribed using the High Capacity cDNA Reverse Transcription Kit, so the sequenced TCRB transcripts were expressed ones. Naive, central memory and regulatory T cell samples underwent deep immunoSEQ sequencing, averaging about 3.57 million total reads per sample. Sorted cells were lysed in RLT buffer, and RNA was extracted using DNase-treated RNeasy Micro or Mini kits according to cell number. Each cell subset was processed on its own to prevent cross-contamination, while patient and healthy donor samples were processed together. The immunoSEQ multiplex PCR was used to amplify TCRB sequences from cDNA, generating 87-bp fragments that spanned the CDR3 region. The amplicons were sequenced using the Illumina HiSeq platform. Under the source paper's analysis protocol: PCR bias was computationally corrected using synthetic template baselines, reads within Hamming distance 2 were collapsed, and singletons that could not be merged were discarded. Reads were aligned to IMGT to assign V, D and J genes, CDR3 length, and insertions or deletions at six rearrangement sites. Within each subset, clonotype counts were normalized to sorted cell number, and only after that were true diversity and Gini coefficients computed with the tcR R package. The overlap coefficient, calculated on TCRB nucleotide sequences, was used to quantify repertoire sharing. Out-of-frame TCRB sequences from naive cells were analyzed to stand in for the pre-selection repertoire. This immuneACCESS table, as held by TCRdb, lists in-frame sequences with V and J called but not all clones. Of the missing ones, under half trace to an unresolved V gene in checked studies; the others have no known cause. V, J and clone size reflect that table, while D and trimming were determined from the DNA. The sample profile shows under 400,000 clones; 10% to 15% of them were found once. The biggest ten clones account for more than 0.015% of the sample.

At the junction V is shortened by 6 bases and J by 3 bases; bases outside the gene matches: 5. The CDR3 has 13 amino acids, counting the end cysteine and phenylalanine. The only DNA kept is the CDR3, 39 bases in frame from the first base. For CDR1 and CDR2, the germline V gene lists ENHRY and SYGVKD. The data are from a study of beta chain features in type 1 diabetes (dated by TCRdb to 2017 to 2018). Regarding the study in general: No differences in mean age, gender distribution, total cell number or subset yield were found between patients and healthy donors. A total of roughly 100,000,000 sorted cells were examined across all samples, and the number of cells per subset was strongly correlated with RNA yield. The study compared TCRB repertoires of sorted circulating CD4+ T cell subsets between recently diagnosed type 1 diabetes patients and matched healthy donors. Whereas all 28 donors provided naive and central memory subsets, regulatory and stem cell-like memory subsets were isolated from just 8 patients and roughly 8 healthy donors. Here is what the overall study found, with its caveats: Sequencing cDNA rather than genomic DNA could over-represent highly expressing activated cells, although activation and CD3 levels did not differ between groups. In all four CD4+ subsets, TCRB CDR3 length was moderately but significantly shorter in type 1 diabetes patients. The naive, central memory and regulatory TCRB repertoires appeared to resemble one another more closely among patients than among healthy donors. Fewer insertions and more nucleotide deletions at VDJ recombination sites were observed in patients with type 1 diabetes, implying thymic rearrangement abnormalities. HLA sub-analyses involved small numbers of individuals, so any influence of HLA type on TCRB rearrangement remained unresolved. Shorter templates might have been favored by PCR, but patient and control samples were amplified and corrected together, so both groups would have been affected equally by any skew.

Each donor gave one peripheral blood draw, averaging approximately 0.12 L, which was collected into heparinised tubes. Naive, central memory, regulatory and stem cell-like memory CD4+ T cells were sorted on a BD FACSAria II using a panel including CD45RO, CCR7, CD25, CD127, CD95 and CD27. A purity above 95% was achieved for all sorted populations. Right away, PBMCs were isolated by Lymphoprep density gradient centrifugation and were stained directly, with no culture step. Samples were stained and sorted in pairs, with one healthy donor and one patient per experiment, so that batch effects were minimized.

What was sequenced was naive CD4+ T cells from blood. Interpreted using the paper, the cell subset or site label stands for: true naive CD4+ T cells. In this chain, TRBV10-3 is recombined with TRBJ2-7; 7 central nucleotides agree with TRBD1. This receptor was identified in a man between 18 and 29 years old in good health. Here the CDR3 is given as CAIRRGLSYEQYF. The nucleotides are TGTGCCATCAGGAGGGGGCTTAGCTACGAGCAGTACTTC.